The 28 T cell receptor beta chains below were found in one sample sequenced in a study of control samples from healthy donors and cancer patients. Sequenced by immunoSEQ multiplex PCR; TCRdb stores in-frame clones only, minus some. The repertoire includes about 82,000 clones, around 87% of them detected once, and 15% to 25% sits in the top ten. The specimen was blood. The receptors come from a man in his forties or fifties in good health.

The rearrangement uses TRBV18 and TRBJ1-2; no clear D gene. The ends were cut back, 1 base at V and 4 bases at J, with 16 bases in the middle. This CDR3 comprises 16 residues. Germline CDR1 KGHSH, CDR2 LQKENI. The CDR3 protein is CASSPQVQGWGYGYTF. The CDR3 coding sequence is TGTGCCAGCTCACCACAAGTCCAAGGATGGGGCTATGGCTACACCTTC.

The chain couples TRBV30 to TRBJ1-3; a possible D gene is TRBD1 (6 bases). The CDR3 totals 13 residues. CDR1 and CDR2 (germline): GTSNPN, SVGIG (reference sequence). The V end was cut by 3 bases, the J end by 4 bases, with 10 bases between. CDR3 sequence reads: CAWSKGVGNTIYF. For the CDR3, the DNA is TGTGCCTGGAGCAAGGGGGTGGGAAACACCATATATTTT.

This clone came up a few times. The CDR3 DNA follows: TGTGCCATCAGTGACATGAGGGGGCGGAACACTGAAGCTTTCTTT. As protein: CAISDMRGRNTEAFF. This sequence joins TRBV10-3 and TRBJ1-1; 7 bases map to TRBD1. This CDR3 region has 15 residues. Germline V gene lookup returns CDR1 ENHRY and CDR2 SYGVKD. Losses at the gene ends were 3 bases for V and 1 base for J; bases not matched to a gene: 5.

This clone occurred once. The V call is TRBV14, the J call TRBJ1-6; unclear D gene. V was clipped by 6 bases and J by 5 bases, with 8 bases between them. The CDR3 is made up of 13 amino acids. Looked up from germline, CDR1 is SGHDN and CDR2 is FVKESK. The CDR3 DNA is TGTGCCAGCAGGGCCGGAAATAATTCACCCCTCCACTTT. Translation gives CASRAGNNSPLHF.

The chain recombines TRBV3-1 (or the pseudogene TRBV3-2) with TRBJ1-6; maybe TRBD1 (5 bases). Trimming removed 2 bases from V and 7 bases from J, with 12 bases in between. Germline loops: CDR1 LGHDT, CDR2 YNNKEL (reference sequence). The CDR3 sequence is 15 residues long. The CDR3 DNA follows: TGTGCCAGCAGCCAATTTGAGGGGCAGAATTCACCCCTCCACTTT. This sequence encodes CASSQFEGQNSPLHF.

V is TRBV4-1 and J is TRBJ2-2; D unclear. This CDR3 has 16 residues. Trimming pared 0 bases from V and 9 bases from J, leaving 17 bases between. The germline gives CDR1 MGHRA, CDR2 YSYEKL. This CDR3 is CASSQDSGQRRWELFF. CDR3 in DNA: TGCGCCAGCAGCCAAGATTCTGGGCAAAGAAGGTGGGAGCTGTTTTTT.

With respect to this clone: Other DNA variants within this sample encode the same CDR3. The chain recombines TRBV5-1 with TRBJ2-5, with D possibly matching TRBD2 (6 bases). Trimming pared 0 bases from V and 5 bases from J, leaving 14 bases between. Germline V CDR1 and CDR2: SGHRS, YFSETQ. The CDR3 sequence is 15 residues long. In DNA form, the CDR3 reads TGCGCCAGCAGCTTGGTGGGAGGCAAAGGGGAGACCCAGTACTTC. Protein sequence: CASSLVGGKGETQYF. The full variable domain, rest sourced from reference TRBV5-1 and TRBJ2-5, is KAGVTQTPRYLIKTRGQQVTLSCSPISGHRSVSWYQQTPGQGLQFLFEYFSETQRNKGNFPGRFSGRQFSNSRSEMNVSTLELGDSALYLCASSLVGGKGETQYFGPGTRLLVL.

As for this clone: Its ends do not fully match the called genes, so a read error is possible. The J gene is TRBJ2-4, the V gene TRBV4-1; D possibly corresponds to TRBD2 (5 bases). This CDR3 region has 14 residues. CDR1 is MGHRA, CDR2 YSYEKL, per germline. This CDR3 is CASSQALAENIQYF. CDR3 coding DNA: TGCGCCAGCAGCCAAGCGCTAGCCGAAAACATTCAGTACTTC.

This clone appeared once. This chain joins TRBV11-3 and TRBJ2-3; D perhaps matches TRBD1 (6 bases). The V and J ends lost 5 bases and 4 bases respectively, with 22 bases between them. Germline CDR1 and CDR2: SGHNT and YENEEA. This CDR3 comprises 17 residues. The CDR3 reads CASSASSTGNVADTQYF. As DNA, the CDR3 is TGTGCCAGCAGCGCTTCCTCCACAGGGAATGTGGCAGATACGCAGTATTTT.

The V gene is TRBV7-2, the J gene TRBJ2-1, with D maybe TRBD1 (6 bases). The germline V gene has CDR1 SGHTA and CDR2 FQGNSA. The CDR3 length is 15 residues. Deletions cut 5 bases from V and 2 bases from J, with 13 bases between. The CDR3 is CASSPPGHPYNEQFF. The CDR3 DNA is TGTGCCAGCAGCCCTCCGGGACACCCCTACAATGAGCAGTTCTTC.

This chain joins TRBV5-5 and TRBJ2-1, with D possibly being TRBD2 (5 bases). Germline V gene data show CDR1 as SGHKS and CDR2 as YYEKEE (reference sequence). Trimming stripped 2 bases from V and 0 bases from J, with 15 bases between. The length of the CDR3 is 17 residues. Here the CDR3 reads CASSFPWEAASYNEQFF. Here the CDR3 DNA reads TGTGCCAGCAGCTTTCCTTGGGAAGCGGCCTCCTACAATGAGCAGTTCTTC.

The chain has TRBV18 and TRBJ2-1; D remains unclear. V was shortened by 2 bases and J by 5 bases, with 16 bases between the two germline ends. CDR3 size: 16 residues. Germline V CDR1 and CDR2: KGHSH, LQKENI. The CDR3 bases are TGTGCCAGCTCACCATCAGCCCCATGGGCGGACAATGAGCAGTTCTTC. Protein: CASSPSAPWADNEQFF.

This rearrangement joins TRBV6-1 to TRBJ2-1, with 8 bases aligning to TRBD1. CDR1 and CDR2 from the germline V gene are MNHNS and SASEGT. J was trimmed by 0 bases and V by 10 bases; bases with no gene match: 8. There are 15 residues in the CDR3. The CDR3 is CATEGQAISYNEQFF. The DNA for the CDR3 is TGTGCCACCGAGGGACAGGCCATCTCCTACAATGAGCAGTTCTTC.

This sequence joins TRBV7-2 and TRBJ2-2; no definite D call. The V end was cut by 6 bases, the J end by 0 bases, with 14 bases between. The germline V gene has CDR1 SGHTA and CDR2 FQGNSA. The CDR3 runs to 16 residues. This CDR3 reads CASSYIERANTGELFF. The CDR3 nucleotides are TGTGCCAGCAGTTATATCGAGCGCGCGAACACCGGGGAGCTGTTTTTT.

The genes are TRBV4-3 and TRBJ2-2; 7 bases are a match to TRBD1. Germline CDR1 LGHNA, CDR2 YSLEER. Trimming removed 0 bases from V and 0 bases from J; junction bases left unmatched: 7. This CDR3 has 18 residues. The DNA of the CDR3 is TGCGCCAGCAGCCAAGATCAGGGGGAATCCTCGAACACCGGGGAGCTGTTTTTT. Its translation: CASSQDQGESSNTGELFF.

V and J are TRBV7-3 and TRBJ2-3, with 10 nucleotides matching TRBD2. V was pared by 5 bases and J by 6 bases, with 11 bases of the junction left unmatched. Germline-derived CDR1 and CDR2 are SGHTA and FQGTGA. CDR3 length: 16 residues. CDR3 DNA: TGTGCCAGCAGCCAAACTAGCGGGGACTCGGGGGATACGCAGTATTTT. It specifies CASSQTSGDSGDTQYF.

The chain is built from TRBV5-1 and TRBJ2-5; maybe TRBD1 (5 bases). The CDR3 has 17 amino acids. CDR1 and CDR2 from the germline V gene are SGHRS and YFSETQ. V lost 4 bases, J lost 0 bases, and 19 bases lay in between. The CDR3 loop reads CASSLQPTGPYQETQYF. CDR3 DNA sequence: TGCGCCAGCAGCCTCCAACCAACAGGACCGTACCAAGAGACCCAGTACTTC. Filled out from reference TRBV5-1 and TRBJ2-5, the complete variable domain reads KAGVTQTPRYLIKTRGQQVTLSCSPISGHRSVSWYQQTPGQGLQFLFEYFSETQRNKGNFPGRFSGRQFSNSRSEMNVSTLELGDSALYLCASSLQPTGPYQETQYFGPGTRLLVL.

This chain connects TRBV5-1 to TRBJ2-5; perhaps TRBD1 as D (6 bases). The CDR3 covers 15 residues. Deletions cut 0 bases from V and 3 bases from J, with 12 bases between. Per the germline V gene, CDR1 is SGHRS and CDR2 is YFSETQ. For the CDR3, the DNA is TGCGCCAGCAGCTTGGAAGGGGGTAGGGAAGAGACCCAGTACTTC. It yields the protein CASSLEGGREETQYF.

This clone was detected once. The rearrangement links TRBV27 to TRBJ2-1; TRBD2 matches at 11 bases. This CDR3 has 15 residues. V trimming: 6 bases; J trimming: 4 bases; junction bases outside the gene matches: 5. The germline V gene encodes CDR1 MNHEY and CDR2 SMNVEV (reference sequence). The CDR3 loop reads CASRLLAGVYNEQFF. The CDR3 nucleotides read TGTGCCAGCAGACTACTAGCGGGAGTTTACAATGAGCAGTTCTTC.

The CDR3 DNA is TGTGCCAGCAGTCTAGCGGGGGTTAGCTCGGCCGGGGAGCTGTTTTTT. It specifies CASSLAGVSSAGELFF. The chain combines TRBV11-1 with TRBJ2-2; 10 bases fit TRBD2. The CDR3 extends over 16 amino acids. Germline-derived CDR1 and CDR2 are SGHAT and FQDESV (reference sequence). The junction had 10 bases not matched to a gene; V was cut back by 6 bases and J by 6 bases. The full variable domain, completed using reference TRBV11-1 and TRBJ2-2, is EAEVAQSPRYKITEKSQAVAFWCDPISGHATLYWYRQILGQGPELLVQFQDESVVDDSQLPKDRFSAERLKGVDSTLKIQPAELGDSAMYLCASSLAGVSSAGELFFGEGSRLTVL.

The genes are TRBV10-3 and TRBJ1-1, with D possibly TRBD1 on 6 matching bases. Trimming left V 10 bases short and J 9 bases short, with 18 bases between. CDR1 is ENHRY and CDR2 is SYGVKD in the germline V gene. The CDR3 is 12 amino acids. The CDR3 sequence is CATRQDGEKAFF. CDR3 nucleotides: TGTGCCACGAGACAGGACGGGGAGAAAGCTTTCTTT.

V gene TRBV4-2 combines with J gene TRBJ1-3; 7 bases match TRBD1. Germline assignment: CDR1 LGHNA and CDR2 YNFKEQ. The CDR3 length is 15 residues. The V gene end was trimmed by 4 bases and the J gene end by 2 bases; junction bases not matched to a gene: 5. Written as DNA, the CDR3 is TGTGCCAGCAGCCCGACAGGGACAGCTGGAAACACCATATATTTT. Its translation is CASSPTGTAGNTIYF.

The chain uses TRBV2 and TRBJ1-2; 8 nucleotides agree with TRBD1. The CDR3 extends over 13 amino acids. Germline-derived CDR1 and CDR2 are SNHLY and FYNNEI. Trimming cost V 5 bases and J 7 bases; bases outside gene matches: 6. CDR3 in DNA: TGTGCCAGCAGTCGGACAGGGTTGGGTGGCTACACCTTC. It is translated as CASSRTGLGGYTF.

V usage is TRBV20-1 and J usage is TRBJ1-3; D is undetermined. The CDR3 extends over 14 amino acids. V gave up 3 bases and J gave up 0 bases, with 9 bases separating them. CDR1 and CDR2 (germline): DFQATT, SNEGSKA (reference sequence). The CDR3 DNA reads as TGCAGTGCTAGTGACTCAAGCTCTGGAAACACCATATATTTT. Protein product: CSASDSSSGNTIYF.

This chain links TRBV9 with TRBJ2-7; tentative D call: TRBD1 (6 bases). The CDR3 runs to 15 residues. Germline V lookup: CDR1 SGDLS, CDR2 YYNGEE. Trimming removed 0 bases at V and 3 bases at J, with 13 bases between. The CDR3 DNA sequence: TGTGCCAGCAGCGTAGGTCGGGACAAATACTACGAGCAGTACTTC. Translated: CASSVGRDKYYEQYF.

The DNA for the CDR3 is TGTGCCAGCAGTTCCGCTATGGGTAGTGAGCAGTTCTTC. This gives the protein CASSSAMGSEQFF. V usage is TRBV12-3 or TRBV12-4 and J usage is TRBJ2-1, with D unclear. There are 13 residues in the CDR3. Trimming cost V 4 bases and J 9 bases, with 13 bases left between them.

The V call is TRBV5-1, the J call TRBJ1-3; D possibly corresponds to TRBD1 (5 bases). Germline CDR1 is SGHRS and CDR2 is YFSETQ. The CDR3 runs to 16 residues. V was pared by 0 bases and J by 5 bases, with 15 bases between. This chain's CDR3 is CASSLVQAGGRNTIYF. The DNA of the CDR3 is TGCGCCAGCAGCTTGGTGCAGGCCGGGGGGAGAAACACCATATATTTT.

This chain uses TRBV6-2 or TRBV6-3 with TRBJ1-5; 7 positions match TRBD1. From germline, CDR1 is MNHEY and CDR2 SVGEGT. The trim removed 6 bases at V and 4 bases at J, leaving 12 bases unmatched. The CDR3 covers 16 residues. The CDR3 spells CASSPYLQGVNQPQHF. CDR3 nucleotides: TGTGCCAGCAGCCCTTACCTCCAGGGGGTGAATCAGCCCCAGCATTTT.